This T cell receptor beta chain comes out of a study of T cells in Graves' hyperthyroidism and ophthalmopathy. Study findings and constraints: Most thyroid-expanded clonotypes above 0.001 were also found in blood.

The investigators amplified TCR beta CDR3 regions from RNA transcripts. With the HTBI primer set, the TCR CDR3 went through a first round of RT-PCR. One entry per CDR3 protein results from TCRdb running MiXCR on the multiplex PCR reads. This sample carries about 760,000 distinct CDR3 sequences, under 45% of them seen once, and the ten largest clones take approximately 31%. Trimming cost V 3 bases and J 0 bases; bases outside gene matches: 2. Germline V gene data show CDR1 as DFQATT and CDR2 as SNEGSKA (reference sequence). The CDR3 has 14 residues. Remarks on this clonotype: What it binds is not known.

This TCR derives from a middle-aged woman with Graves' hyperthyroidism. The chain couples TRBV20-1 to TRBJ2-1, with 7 bases that match TRBD2. Specimen: blood. In nucleotides, the CDR3 is TGCAGTGCTAGCGCGGGGGTCTCCTACAATGAGCAGTTCTTC. Translated: CSASAGVSYNEQFF.